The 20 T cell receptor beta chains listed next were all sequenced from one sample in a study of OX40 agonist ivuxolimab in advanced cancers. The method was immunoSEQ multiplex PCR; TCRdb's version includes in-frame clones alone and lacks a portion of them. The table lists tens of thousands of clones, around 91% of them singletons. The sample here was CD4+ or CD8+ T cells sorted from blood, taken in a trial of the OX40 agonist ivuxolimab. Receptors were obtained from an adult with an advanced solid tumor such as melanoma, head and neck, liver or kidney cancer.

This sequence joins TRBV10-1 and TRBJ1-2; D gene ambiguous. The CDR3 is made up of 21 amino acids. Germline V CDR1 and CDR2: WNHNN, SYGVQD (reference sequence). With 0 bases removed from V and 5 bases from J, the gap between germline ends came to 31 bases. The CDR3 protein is CASSESNQRSRVPREIYGYTF. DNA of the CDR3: TGCGCCAGCAGTGAGTCGAATCAGAGATCGAGGGTCCCACGTGAAATATATGGCTACACCTTC.

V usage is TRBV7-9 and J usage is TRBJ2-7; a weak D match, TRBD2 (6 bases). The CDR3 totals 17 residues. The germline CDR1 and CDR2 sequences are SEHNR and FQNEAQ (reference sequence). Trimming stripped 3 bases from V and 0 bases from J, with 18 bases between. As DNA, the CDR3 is TGTGCCAGCAGCTTGTGGTTGGCGGGACCAAGCTCCTACGAGCAGTACTTC. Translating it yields CASSLWLAGPSSYEQYF.

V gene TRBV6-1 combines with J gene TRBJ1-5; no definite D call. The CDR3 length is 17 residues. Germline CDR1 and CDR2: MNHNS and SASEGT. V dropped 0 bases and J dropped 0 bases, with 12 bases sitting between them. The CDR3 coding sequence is TGTGCCAGCAGTGAAGCGAACTTCGGAAATAGCAATCAGCCCCAGCATTTT. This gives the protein CASSEANFGNSNQPQHF.

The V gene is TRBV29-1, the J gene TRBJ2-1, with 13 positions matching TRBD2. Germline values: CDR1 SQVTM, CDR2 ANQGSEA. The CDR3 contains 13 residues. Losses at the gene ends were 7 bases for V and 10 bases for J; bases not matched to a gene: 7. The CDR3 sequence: CSARGLAGQEQFF. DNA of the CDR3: TGCAGCGCTCGGGGACTAGCGGGGCAAGAGCAGTTCTTC.

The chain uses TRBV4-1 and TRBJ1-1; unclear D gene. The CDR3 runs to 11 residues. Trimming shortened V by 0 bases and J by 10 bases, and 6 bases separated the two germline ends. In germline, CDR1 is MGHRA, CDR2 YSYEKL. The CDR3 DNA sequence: TGCGCCAGCAGCCAAGAGATAGCAGCTTTCTTT. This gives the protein CASSQEIAAFF.

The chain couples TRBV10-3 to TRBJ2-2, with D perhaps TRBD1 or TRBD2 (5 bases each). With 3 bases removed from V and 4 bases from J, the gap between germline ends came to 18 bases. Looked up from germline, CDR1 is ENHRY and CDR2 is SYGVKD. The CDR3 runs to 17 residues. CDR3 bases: TGTGCCATCAGTGAACCAGGGAGTACAAGGATCACCGGGGAGCTGTTTTTT. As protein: CAISEPGSTRITGELFF.

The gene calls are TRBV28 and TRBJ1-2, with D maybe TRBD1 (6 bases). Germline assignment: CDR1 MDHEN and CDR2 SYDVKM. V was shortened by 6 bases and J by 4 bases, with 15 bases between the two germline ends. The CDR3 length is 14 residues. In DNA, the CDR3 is TGTGCCAGCAGCCCAACCGGGGGCAGCTATGGCTACACCTTC. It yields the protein CASSPTGGSYGYTF.

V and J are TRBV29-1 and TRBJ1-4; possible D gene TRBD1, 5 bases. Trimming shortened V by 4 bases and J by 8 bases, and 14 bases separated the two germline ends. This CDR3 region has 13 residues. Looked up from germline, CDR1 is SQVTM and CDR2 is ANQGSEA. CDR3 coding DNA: TGCAGCGTTGGAAGGGTGCGGGGGGAAAAACTGTTTTTT. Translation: CSVGRVRGEKLFF.

The DNA of the CDR3 is TGTGCCAGCAGTATTAGTGGATATAGCAATCAGCCCCAGCATTTT. The encoded protein is CASSISGYSNQPQHF. V gene TRBV6-1 combines with J gene TRBJ1-5; D is uncertain. Germline CDR1 and CDR2: MNHNS and SASEGT. V was trimmed by 5 bases and J by 0 bases, leaving 11 bases between them. The CDR3 is made up of 15 amino acids.

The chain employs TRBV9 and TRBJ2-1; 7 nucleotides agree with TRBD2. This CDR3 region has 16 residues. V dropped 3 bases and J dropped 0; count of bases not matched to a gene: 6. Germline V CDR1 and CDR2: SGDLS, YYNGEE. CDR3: CASSAAPSGSYNEQFF. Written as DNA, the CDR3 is TGTGCCAGCAGCGCCGCCCCTAGCGGCTCCTACAATGAGCAGTTCTTC.

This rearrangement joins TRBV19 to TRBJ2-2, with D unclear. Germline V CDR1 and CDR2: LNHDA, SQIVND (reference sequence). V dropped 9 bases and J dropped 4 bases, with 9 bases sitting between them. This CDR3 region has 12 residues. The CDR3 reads CASKGGTGELFF. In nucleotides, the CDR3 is TGTGCCAGCAAGGGCGGCACCGGGGAGCTGTTTTTT.

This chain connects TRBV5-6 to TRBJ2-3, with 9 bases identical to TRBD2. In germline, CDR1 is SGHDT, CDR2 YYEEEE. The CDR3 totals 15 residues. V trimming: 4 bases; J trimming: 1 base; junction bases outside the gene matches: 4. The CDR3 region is CASSPIAGGTDTQYF. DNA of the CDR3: TGTGCCAGCAGCCCTATAGCGGGAGGCACAGATACGCAGTATTTT.

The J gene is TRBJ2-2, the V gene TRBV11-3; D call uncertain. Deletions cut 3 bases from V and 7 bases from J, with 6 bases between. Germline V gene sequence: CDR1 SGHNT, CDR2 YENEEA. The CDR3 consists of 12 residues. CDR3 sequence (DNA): TGTGCCAGCAGCTTTGGTATCGGGGAGCTGTTTTTT. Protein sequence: CASSFGIGELFF.

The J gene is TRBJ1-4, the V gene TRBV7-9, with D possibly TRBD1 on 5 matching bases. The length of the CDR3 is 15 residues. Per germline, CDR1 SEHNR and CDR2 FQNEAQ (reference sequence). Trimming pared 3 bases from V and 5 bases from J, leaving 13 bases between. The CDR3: CASSFGGARNEKLFF. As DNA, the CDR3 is TGTGCCAGCAGCTTTGGCGGGGCCAGGAATGAAAAACTGTTTTTT.

The DNA for the CDR3 is TGTGCCAGCAGCTTGGTAGGCTGGGACAGGGTCGGCTACACCTTC. Translated: CASSLVGWDRVGYTF. The chain recombines TRBV5-6 with TRBJ1-2, with 9 bases that match TRBD1. The CDR3 runs 15 residues. V trimming: 0 bases; J trimming: 8 bases; junction bases outside the gene matches: 8. Per the germline V gene, CDR1 is SGHDT and CDR2 is YYEEEE.

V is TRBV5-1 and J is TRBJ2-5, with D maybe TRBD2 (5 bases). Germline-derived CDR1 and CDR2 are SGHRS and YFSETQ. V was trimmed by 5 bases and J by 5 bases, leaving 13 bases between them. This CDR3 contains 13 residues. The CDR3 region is CASSRQAEETQYF. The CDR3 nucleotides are TGCGCCAGCAGTCGACAAGCGGAGGAGACCCAGTACTTC.

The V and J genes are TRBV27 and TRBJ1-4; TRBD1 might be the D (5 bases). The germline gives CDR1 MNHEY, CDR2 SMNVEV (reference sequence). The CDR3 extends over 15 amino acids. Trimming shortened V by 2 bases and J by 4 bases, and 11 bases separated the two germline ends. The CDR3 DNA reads TGTGCCAGCAGTTTAAGGGGCAGATATAATGAAAAACTGTTTTTT. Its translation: CASSLRGRYNEKLFF.

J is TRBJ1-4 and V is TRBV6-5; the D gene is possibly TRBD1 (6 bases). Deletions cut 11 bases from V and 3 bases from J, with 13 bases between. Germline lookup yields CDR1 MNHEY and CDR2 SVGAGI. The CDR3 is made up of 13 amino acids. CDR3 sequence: CAAVDRANEKLFF. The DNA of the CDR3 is TGTGCCGCCGTGGACAGAGCTAATGAAAAACTGTTTTTT.

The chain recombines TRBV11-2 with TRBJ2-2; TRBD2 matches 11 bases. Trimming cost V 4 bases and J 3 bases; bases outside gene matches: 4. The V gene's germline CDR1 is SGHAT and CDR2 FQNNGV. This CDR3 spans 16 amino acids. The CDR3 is CASSSTSGGHTGELFF. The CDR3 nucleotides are TGTGCCAGCAGCTCAACTAGCGGGGGTCACACCGGGGAGCTGTTTTTT. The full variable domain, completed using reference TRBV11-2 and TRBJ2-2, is EAGVAQSPRYKIIEKRQSVAFWCNPISGHATLYWYQQILGQGPKLLIQFQNNGVVDDSQLPKDRFSAERLKGVDSTLKIQPAKLEDSAVYLCASSSTSGGHTGELFFGEGSRLTVL.

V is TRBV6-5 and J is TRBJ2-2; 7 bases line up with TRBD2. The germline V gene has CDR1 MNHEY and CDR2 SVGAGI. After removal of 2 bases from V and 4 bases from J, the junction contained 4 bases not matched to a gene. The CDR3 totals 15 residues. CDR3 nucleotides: TGTGCCAGCAGTTACGAGGGAGGGGTCACCGGGGAGCTGTTTTTT. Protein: CASSYEGGVTGELFF.